This TCR beta chain was recovered during a study of T cell changes during pregnancy in multiple sclerosis. Sequencing was performed with immunoSEQ multiplex PCR; in TCRdb, only in-frame clones are kept and a portion is missing. The sample lists around 31,000 clones; approximately 94% were seen once. The CDR3 consists of 11 residues. Germline lookup yields CDR1 MDHEN and CDR2 SYDVKM. Trimming pared 10 bases from V and 9 bases from J, leaving 13 bases between. The receptor's source is a female donor with multiple sclerosis, enrolled in a pregnancy study. The sequenced sample was CD4+ T cells from peripheral blood mononuclear cells, obtained in the second trimester of pregnancy. The genes are TRBV28 and TRBJ1-5; a weak D match, TRBD1 (5 bases). CDR3 protein: CATRGAPPQHF. The CDR3 nucleotides are TGTGCCACCCGCGGGGCACCGCCCCAGCATTTT.